This T cell receptor beta chain emerged from a study of cytomegalovirus exposure and HLA in healthy donors. The study, taken as a whole, reports: What a later analysis reportedly showed was that an Asian-associated ancestry cluster had fewer N-insertions than the roughly 720-donor mean.

PCR primers comprised 60 Vbeta and 13 Jbeta primers. Sequenced by immunoSEQ multiplex PCR; TCRdb stores in-frame clones only, minus some. The data hold 150,000 to 200,000 clones, with roughly 80% observed a single time. With regard to this clone: What it binds is unknown.

This CDR3 is built from 15 residues. Germline V gene sequence: CDR1 SGHRS, CDR2 YFSETQ. Trimming removed 0 bases at V and 4 bases at J, with 13 bases between. This rearrangement joins TRBV5-1 to TRBJ1-2, with D hard to call. What was sequenced was PBMCs. This TCR was recovered from a man in his forties or fifties in good health and CMV-seropositive. CDR3 loop: CASSLEIGGSYGYTF. The CDR3 DNA reads as TGCGCCAGCAGCTTGGAGATCGGCGGATCCTATGGCTACACCTTC. The entire variable domain, with the rest obtained from reference TRBV5-1 and TRBJ1-2, is as follows: KAGVTQTPRYLIKTRGQQVTLSCSPISGHRSVSWYQQTPGQGLQFLFEYFSETQRNKGNFPGRFSGRQFSNSRSEMNVSTLELGDSALYLCASSLEIGGSYGYTFGSGTRLTVV.